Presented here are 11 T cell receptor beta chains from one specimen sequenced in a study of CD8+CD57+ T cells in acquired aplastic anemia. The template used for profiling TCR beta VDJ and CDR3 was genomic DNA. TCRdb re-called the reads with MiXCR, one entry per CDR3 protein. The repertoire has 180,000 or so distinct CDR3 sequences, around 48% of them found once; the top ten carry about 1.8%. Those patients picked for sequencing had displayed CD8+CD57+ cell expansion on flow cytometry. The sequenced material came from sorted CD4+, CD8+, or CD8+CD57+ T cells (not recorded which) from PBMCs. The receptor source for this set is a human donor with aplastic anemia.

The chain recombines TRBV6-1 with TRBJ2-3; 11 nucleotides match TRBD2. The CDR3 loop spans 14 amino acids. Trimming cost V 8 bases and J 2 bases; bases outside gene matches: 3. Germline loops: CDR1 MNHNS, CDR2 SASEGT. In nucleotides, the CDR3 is TGTGCCAGCCGACTAGCGGGGACCACAGATACGCAGTATTTT. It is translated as CASRLAGTTDTQYF.

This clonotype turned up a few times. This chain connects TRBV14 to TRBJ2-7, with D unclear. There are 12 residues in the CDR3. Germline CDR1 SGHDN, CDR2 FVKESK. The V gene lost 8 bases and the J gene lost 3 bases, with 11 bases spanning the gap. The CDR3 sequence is CASGLSVYEQYF. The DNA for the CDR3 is TGTGCCAGCGGCTTATCCGTCTACGAGCAGTACTTC. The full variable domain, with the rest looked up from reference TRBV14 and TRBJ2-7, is EAGVTQFPSHSVIEKGQTVTLRCDPISGHDNLYWYRRVMGKEIKFLLHFVKESKQDESGMPNNRFLAERTGGTYSTLKVQPAELEDSGVYFCASGLSVYEQYFGPGTRLTVT.

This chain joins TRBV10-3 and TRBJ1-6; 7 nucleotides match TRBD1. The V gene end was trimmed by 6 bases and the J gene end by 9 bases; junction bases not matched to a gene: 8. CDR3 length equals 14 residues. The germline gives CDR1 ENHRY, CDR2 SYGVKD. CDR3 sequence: CAISRDSQGSPLHF. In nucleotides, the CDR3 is TGTGCCATCAGCCGGGACAGTCAGGGTTCACCCCTCCACTTT.

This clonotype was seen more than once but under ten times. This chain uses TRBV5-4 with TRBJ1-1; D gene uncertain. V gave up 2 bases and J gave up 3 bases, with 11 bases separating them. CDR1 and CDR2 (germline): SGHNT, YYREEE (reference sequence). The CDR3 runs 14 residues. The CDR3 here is CASSFGRRDTEAFF. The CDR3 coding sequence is TGTGCCAGCAGCTTCGGACGAAGGGACACTGAAGCTTTCTTT.

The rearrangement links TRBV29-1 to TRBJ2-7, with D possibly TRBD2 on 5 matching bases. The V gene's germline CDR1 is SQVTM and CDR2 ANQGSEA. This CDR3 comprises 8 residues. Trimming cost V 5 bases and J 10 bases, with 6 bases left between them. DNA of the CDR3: TGCAGCGTTCCGGGACAGTACTTC. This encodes CSVPGQYF.

CDR3 DNA sequence: TGTGCCAGCAACAAGGGGTGGTCCTACAATGAGCAGTTCTTC. Amino acid sequence: CASNKGWSYNEQFF. The chain combines TRBV25-1 with TRBJ2-1, with D maybe TRBD1 (5 bases). This CDR3 contains 14 residues. The V end was cut by 7 bases, the J end by 1 base, with 11 bases between. Per germline, CDR1 MGHDK and CDR2 SYGVNS. Looking up the rest from reference TRBV25-1 and TRBJ2-1 gives the full variable domain: EADIYQTPRYLVIGTGKKITLECSQTMGHDKMYWYQQDPGMELHLIHYSYGVNSTEKGDLSSESTVSRIRTEHFPLTLESARPSHTSQYLCASNKGWSYNEQFFGPGTRLTVL.

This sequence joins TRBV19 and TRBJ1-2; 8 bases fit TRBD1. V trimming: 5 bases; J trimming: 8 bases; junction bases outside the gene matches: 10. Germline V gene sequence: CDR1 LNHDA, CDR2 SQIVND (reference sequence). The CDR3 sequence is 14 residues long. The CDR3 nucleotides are TGTGCCAGTAGTCCCAGGGGGCGCGATGGGGGCTACACCTTC. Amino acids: CASSPRGRDGGYTF. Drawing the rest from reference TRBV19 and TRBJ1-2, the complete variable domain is DGGITQSPKYLFRKEGQNVTLSCEQNLNHDAMYWYRQDPGQGLRLIYYSQIVNDFQKGDIAEGYSVSREKKESFPLTVTSAQKNPTAFYLCASSPRGRDGGYTFGSGTRLTVV.

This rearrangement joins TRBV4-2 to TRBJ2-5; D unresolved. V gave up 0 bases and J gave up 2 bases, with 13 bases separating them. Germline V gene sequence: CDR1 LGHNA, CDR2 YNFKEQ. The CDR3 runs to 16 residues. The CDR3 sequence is CASSQDLQALQETQYF. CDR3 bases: TGTGCCAGCAGCCAAGATCTGCAGGCGCTACAAGAGACCCAGTACTTC.

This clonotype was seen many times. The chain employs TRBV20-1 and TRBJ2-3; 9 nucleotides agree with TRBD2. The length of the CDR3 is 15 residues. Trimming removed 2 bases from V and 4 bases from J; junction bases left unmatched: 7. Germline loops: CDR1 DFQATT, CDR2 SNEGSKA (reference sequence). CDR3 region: CSARFSGRPADTQYF. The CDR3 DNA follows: TGCAGTGCTAGATTTAGCGGGAGACCCGCAGATACGCAGTATTTT.

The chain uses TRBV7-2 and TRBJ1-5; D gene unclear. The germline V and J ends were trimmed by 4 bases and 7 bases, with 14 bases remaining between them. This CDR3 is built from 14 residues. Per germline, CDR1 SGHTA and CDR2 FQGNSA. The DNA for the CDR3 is TGTGCCAGCAGCTCTGGTGGAGACGAGCAGCCCCAGCATTTT. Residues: CASSSGGDEQPQHF. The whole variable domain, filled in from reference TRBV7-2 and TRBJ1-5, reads GAGVSQSPSNKVTEKGKDVELRCDPISGHTALYWYRQSLGQGLEFLIYFQGNSAPDKSGLPSDRFSAERTGGSVSTLTIQRTQQEDSAVYLCASSSGGDEQPQHFGDGTRLSIL.

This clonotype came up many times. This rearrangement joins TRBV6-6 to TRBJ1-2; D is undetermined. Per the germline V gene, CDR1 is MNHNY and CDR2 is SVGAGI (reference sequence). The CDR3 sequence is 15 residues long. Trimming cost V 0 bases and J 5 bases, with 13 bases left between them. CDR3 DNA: TGTGCCAGCAGTTACTCTTCCGGGAGAGAGTATGGCTACACCTTC. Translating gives CASSYSSGREYGYTF.